Each of the 10 T cell receptor beta chains below was sequenced from the same sample in a study of blood T cell repertoires in COVID-19. Clones were read by immunoSEQ multiplex PCR, and TCRdb kept only the in-frame ones, dropping some. This sample carries some 190,000 clones, around 80% of them seen once, and the ten largest clones take about 8.3%. The sample was peripheral blood. These receptors came from a woman of 80 years or more with COVID-19, enrolled during active disease.

The V call is TRBV5-4, the J call TRBJ2-1, with TRBD2 matching 7 bases. The CDR3 runs to 16 residues. The V gene's germline CDR1 is SGHNT and CDR2 YYREEE (reference sequence). V was clipped by 4 bases and J by 1 base; unmatched bases: 8. CDR3: CASSAGGLGSYNEQFF. The DNA for the CDR3 is TGTGCCAGCAGCGCCGGAGGACTAGGGTCCTACAATGAGCAGTTCTTC.

This chain uses TRBV3-1 (or the pseudogene TRBV3-2) with TRBJ2-2; 10 bases are a match to TRBD1. Germline CDR1 reads LGHDT; CDR2 reads YNNKEL (reference sequence). This CDR3 spans 15 amino acids. The V segment lost 1 base and the J segment 6 bases; nucleotides outside the gene matches: 2. CDR3 sequence: CASSQVGTGAGELFF. CDR3 coding DNA: TGTGCCAGCAGCCAAGTAGGGACAGGGGCCGGGGAGCTGTTTTTT.

V gene TRBV2 combines with J gene TRBJ1-2, with unresolved D. The V end was cut by 4 bases, the J end by 9 bases, with 18 bases between. Germline CDR1 and CDR2: SNHLY and FYNNEI. CDR3 length equals 14 residues. The CDR3 protein is CASSGGLLFLRYTF. CDR3 DNA: TGTGCCAGCAGTGGCGGCCTGCTCTTTTTACGCTACACCTTC.

This chain connects TRBV5-1 to TRBJ2-5; 7 nucleotides align to TRBD2. This CDR3 is 14 amino acids long. With V trimmed by 3 bases and J by 5 bases, 7 bases remained unmatched. Per the germline V gene, CDR1 is SGHRS and CDR2 is YFSETQ. This CDR3 reads CASSYQRGRETQYF. As DNA, the CDR3 is TGCGCCAGCAGCTACCAGCGGGGAAGGGAGACCCAGTACTTC.

The chain joins TRBV7-2 to TRBJ1-6; no clear D. CDR1 is SGHTA, CDR2 FQGNSA, per germline. The V end lost 1 base, the J end lost 0 bases, and 7 bases lay between the germline ends. This CDR3 spans 16 amino acids. The CDR3 reads CASSLDSSSYNSPLHF. The CDR3 region has the DNA TGTGCCAGCAGCTTAGATTCCAGCTCCTATAATTCACCCCTCCACTTT.

The chain couples TRBV28 to TRBJ1-2; 8 nucleotides agree with TRBD1. Germline V gene sequence: CDR1 MDHEN, CDR2 SYDVKM. V was pared by 8 bases and J by 3 bases, with 2 bases of the junction left unmatched. The CDR3 consists of 12 residues. DNA for the CDR3: TGTGCCAGCTGGACAGGGTACTATGGCTACACCTTC. Protein: CASWTGYYGYTF.

This clone was found a few times. The CDR3 reads CASSMGARGSKNEKLFF. The CDR3 bases are TGTGCCAGTAGTATGGGGGCCCGGGGCAGTAAGAATGAAAAACTGTTTTTT. This chain links TRBV19 with TRBJ1-4; D perhaps matches TRBD1 (6 bases). The CDR3 extends over 17 amino acids. In germline, CDR1 is LNHDA, CDR2 SQIVND (reference sequence). Between the trimmed V and J ends, which lost 3 bases and 5 bases, there was a span of 19 bases.

This chain joins TRBV6-5 and TRBJ2-7; 7 bases map to TRBD2. The CDR3 has 15 residues. Germline values: CDR1 MNHEY, CDR2 SVGAGI. The V segment lost 7 bases and the J segment 3 bases; nucleotides outside the gene matches: 12. CDR3 protein: CASTSVGGTVYEQYF. CDR3 DNA: TGTGCCAGCACCTCGGTGGGGGGGACCGTCTACGAGCAGTACTTC.

This clone has just a few counts. The chain employs TRBV3-1 (or the pseudogene TRBV3-2) and TRBJ2-3; TRBD2 matches 9 bases. V was pared by 4 bases and J by 7 bases, with 9 bases of the junction left unmatched. Germline V CDR1 and CDR2: LGHDT, YNNKEL (reference sequence). The CDR3 is 15 amino acids. CDR3 in amino acids: CASSPGGSGSNTQYF. The CDR3 bases are TGTGCCAGCAGCCCTGGGGGTAGCGGGAGTAATACGCAGTATTTT.

The genes are TRBV6-5 and TRBJ1-1; possible D gene TRBD1, 6 bases. The germline gives CDR1 MNHEY, CDR2 SVGAGI. The V and J ends lost 6 bases and 13 bases respectively, with 15 bases between them. The CDR3 extends over 11 amino acids. The CDR3 region is CASSPPYRDFF. The CDR3 nucleotides read TGTGCCAGCAGCCCGCCTTACAGGGATTTCTTT.